This T cell receptor beta chain was identified during a study of T cells in localized non-small cell lung cancer. The CDR3 spans 15 residues. The germline V gene has CDR1 SGHDT and CDR2 YYEEEE. The V end lost 0 bases, the J end lost 2 bases, and 12 bases lay between the germline ends. Only in-frame clones appear in the TCRdb table, and some are missing; sequencing was by immunoSEQ multiplex PCR. The sample has tens of thousands of clones; more than 70% are singletons. The study, taken as a whole, reports: Higher blood T cell density went with longer overall survival. Analysis by sequencing included only one tumor region, so heterogeneity remains possible. Researchers found a median roughly 50 of the top 100 tumor clones in adjacent lung. Uninvolved neighboring lung showed the greatest T cell clonality, exceeding tumor.

This clone was seen a handful of times. Its antigen is unidentified. This chain links TRBV5-6 with TRBJ2-7; D is possibly TRBD1 or TRBD2 (5 bases each). This receptor was obtained from a female donor aged 60 or older with stage I lung adenocarcinoma. The starting material was peripheral blood, obtained before any cancer treatment. The CDR3 DNA is TGTGCCAGCAGCTTGGCGGGACCCGTAGCCTACGAGCAGTACTTC. As protein: CASSLAGPVAYEQYF.